Detailed here is one TCR beta chain. Germline CDR1 reads SGHRS; CDR2 reads YFSETQ. This CDR3 region has 14 residues. V lost 4 bases to trimming and J lost 1 base; unmatched junction nucleotides: 3. Sequencing used immunoSEQ multiplex PCR; TCRdb keeps in-frame clones, though not all of them. The table has about 120,000 clones, around 80% seen once. This sample is drawn from a study of PD-1 blockade in mismatch repair-deficient tumors. This specimen consisted of peripheral blood, obtained roughly 13 months after starting pembrolizumab. The source of this sequence is an adult with mismatch repair-deficient cancer. This chain connects TRBV5-1 to TRBJ2-5; TRBD1 agrees at 8 bases. The CDR3 is CASSPGTGQETQYF. DNA for the CDR3: TGCGCCAGCAGCCCGGGGACAGGCCAAGAGACCCAGTACTTC.